The present entry profiles one T cell receptor (beta chain) with its context. Its antigen is unknown. This sample also contains other DNA sequences that code for the same CDR3. This specimen belongs to a study of cytomegalovirus exposure and HLA in healthy donors (dated by TCRdb to between 2016 and 2019). About the study as a whole: In an earlier analysis of approximately 640 of the donors, approximately 260 Gb of sequence data and roughly 100 million unique TCR beta sequences from 150 million to 200 million T cells were reported. In a later genetic analysis, genome-wide SNP genotypes for about three fifths of the roughly 670 donors were used, and that subset was treated as a discovery cohort. A separate validation cohort of 100 to 150 different subjects was used in addition to the approximately 610-subject first cohort. On average, around 240,000 unique TCR beta nucleotide sequences were sequenced per donor among a few hundred genotyped donors of the cohort, with around 19% of those sequences being non-productive. Rather than drawing on any new phenotypic data, the later analysis identified candidate immune exposures from TCR beta sequences and the way those sequences occurred across donors. All discovery cohort repertoires had been generated on a single sequencing platform. A later analysis re-examined previously published TCR beta repertoires from about 700 donors and added high-resolution HLA genotyping to investigate patterns of TCR occurrence. The aim of the study was to test whether cataloging public T cell receptors could identify signatures of past pathogen exposure. The T cell repertoires of under 750 subjects were profiled by immunosequencing and related to cytomegalovirus serostatus. Donor age, sex, ethnicity and CMV serostatus were collected together with the repertoire data. An early release that covered several hundred HLA-typed donors contained about 300 gigabases of sequencing data and 80 million or so unique TCR sequences. An earlier analysis of around 640 of the donors used high-throughput TCR beta sequencing to judge whether each TCR beta V gene segment behaved as functional or pseudogenic. Roughly 5 DR-DQ haplotypes were handled as single units for association and clustering because linkage in the cohort was strong. Class I and class II HLA loci were covered by the typing at four-digit resolution. To predict cytomegalovirus infection status, the study combined high-throughput TCR immunosequencing, statistical association of individual TCRs with disease status, and machine learning. Among the roughly 400 genotyped donors, about 85% belonged to the genetic ancestry cluster associated with self-reported Caucasian donors. The number of donors typed differed by locus, with 629-630 for A, B, C, DRB1 and DQB1, around 520 for DQA1, about 610 for DPA1, and approximately 470 for DPB1. Findings and caveats that apply to the study as a whole: A later analysis reported that several top co-occurrence clusters appeared linked to parvovirus B19, influenza, CMV and Epstein-Barr virus. The earlier analysis of approximately 590 of the donors excluded approximately 15 rarely observed V segments, including chromosome 9 orphons, because counts were too low. Compared with equally common non-associated chains, HLA-associated TCR beta chains in a later analysis were more clonally expanded and had lower generation probabilities. For the cohort, immune exposure information was limited to CMV serostatus. Most TCR sequences were seen in very few donors, while some public TCRs were found in many individuals. In a later genetic analysis, fewer N-insertions in productive TCRs were reported among donors in an Asian-associated ancestry cluster than the roughly 640-donor mean. When HLA alleles, especially DR and DQ, strongly co-occurred, TCR associations were difficult to assign to individual alleles. V-gene and J-gene trimming of TCR beta chains was associated with a missense DCLRE1C variant in a later genetic analysis, and the association was replicated in an independent cohort. Because the 87-base-pair reads could not distinguish some IMGT-functional V segments, including TRBV6-2 and TRBV6-3, those segments were excluded. According to a later analysis, TCR association rates differed among HLA loci, with DRB1 alleles showing the most associated TCRs and HLA-C alleles showing the fewest. The authors suggested that the approach could potentially be generalized to other disease states and immunological phenotypes. An earlier analysis of some 590 of the donors showed that most TCR beta V segments appeared in productive rearrangements either about 90% or about 30% of the time, which broadly matched IMGT annotations. Because HLA typing was unavailable for some donors at each locus, only the typed subset was used in association tests. Most CMV-associated TCR beta chains appeared to be HLA-restricted in a later analysis, and the HLA associations seemed to be driven largely by CMV exposure. Only TCR beta chains were sequenced in this cohort, and the absence of alpha or paired-chain data limited detectable features. A further reported finding was that TCR beta sequences accurately predicted the HLA-A and HLA-B alleles for most subjects in the first cohort. At a false discovery rate of 0.05, a later analysis linked fewer than 20,000 TCR beta sequences to specific HLA alleles. The presence/absence analyses assumed that sequencing depth was roughly uniform across donors, and that assumption may not be true. In the study, some 160 TCR beta chains were listed as associated with cytomegalovirus. Cytomegalovirus status was reported to be diagnosed by the classifier with high specificity and sensitivity in both the original and validation cohorts. Correlated functional status among segregating V segments might be attributable to linkage disequilibrium, but an unknown experimental factor could not be ruled out. A few of the identified cytomegalovirus-associated TCR beta chains were confirmed in vitro to be specific for cytomegalovirus antigens. A group of highly shared sequence variants was considered likely to be a technical artifact of the sequencing pipeline.

According to the germline V gene (reference sequence), CDR1 reads SEHNR and CDR2 reads FQNEAQ. The V end loses 0 bases and the J end loses 3 bases, and a stretch of 11 bases separates them. The CDR3 numbers 15 residues from cysteine through phenylalanine. CDR3 DNA is the only sequence kept; it has 45 bases, read in frame from the first base. Library creation used the immunoSEQ multiplex PCR assay. The multiplex PCR relied on a mix of 60 forward primers for TCR Vbeta segments and 13 reverse primers for TCR Jbeta segments. The CDR3 region of rearranged TCR beta genes was amplified from genomic DNA by a multiplex PCR assay. Amplified TCR beta libraries were sequenced as 87-base-pair reads on the Illumina HiSeq System. Regarding the original processing steps: A later analysis tallied tens of millions of unique TCR beta chains across the approximately 670 repertoires, and 10 million to 11 million of those chains were shared by two or more donors. Raw reads were error-corrected and collapsed into unique sequences by a nearest-neighbor algorithm in which closely related sequences were merged to remove PCR and sequencing errors. V, D and J gene segments were assigned by aligning CDR3 sequences to IMGT reference sequences. For a sequence to be retained, a match of at least six nucleotides was required to both a V gene segment and a J gene segment. Rearrangements were classified as productive when the CDR3 lacked stop codons and remained in frame with V and J, and all other rearrangements were classified as non-productive. CDR3 was defined according to IMGT convention as the region running from the second conserved V-encoded cysteine to the conserved J-encoded phenylalanine. The earlier analysis of approximately 500 of the donors excluded sequences that lacked an unambiguous match to a single V gene segment. In an earlier analysis of a few hundred of the donors, V segments were called functional above 56.7% productive rearrangements and were called segregating when the between-donor standard deviation exceeded 5%. A statistical classification framework was developed to diagnose cytomegalovirus status using the catalog of TCR beta chain sequences. A later analysis assigned V and J genes by comparing TCR nucleotide sequences with IMGT/GENE-DB human TR gene sequences. In a later analysis, CDR3 sequences and most-parsimonious VDJ recombination scenarios were assigned using the TCRdist pipeline. In a later analysis, each TCR beta chain was defined by its CDR3 amino acid sequence together with its V-gene family, and reads without a unique V-gene family were excluded. To address suspected cross-contamination and a sequencing artifact, a later analysis removed some 620 highly shared, low-generation-probability nucleotide sequences. In a later analysis, a clonal expansion index was calculated for each public chain from normalized within-repertoire ranks of inferred template counts. In a later analysis, generation probabilities were computed using a VDJ recombination model fitted to out-of-frame rearrangements, and the results were checked against IGoR. A later analysis scored TCR-TCR, TCR-HLA and TCR-CMV co-occurrence with hypergeometric tests, applying a repertoire-size bias correction to TCR pairs. To estimate false discovery rates, a later analysis permuted the HLA or CMV assignments 20 times. In a later analysis, co-occurring TCRs were grouped with DBSCAN, and TCRdist sequence similarity was added when clustering was performed within HLA-allele-positive subsets. Repertoires with fewer than 30,000 or more than 120,000 public chains, plus five repertoires with anomalous nucleotide sharing, were excluded from co-occurrence clustering. Held by TCRdb, this immuneACCESS table contains in-frame sequences only and omits some clones. Under half of the omission traces to an unresolved V gene where checked; the cause of the rest is unknown. V, J and clone size derive from that table, while D and trimming were established from the DNA sequence. The table for this sample lists tens of thousands of clones. Around 3.4% of the sample rests with the top ten.

The cohort comprised around 690 healthy bone marrow donors. All cohort members were sampled while nominally healthy, although unrecorded immune exposures were likely present. The donor was CMV seropositive and belonged to the group of 250 to 300 seropositive cohort members. Each donor provided a peripheral blood sample, and peripheral blood mononuclear cells were used for TCR beta sequencing. Genomic DNA extraction from the blood cell samples was performed with the Qiagen DNeasy Blood Extraction Kit. Sequenced: PBMCs. The TCR was taken from a woman aged 40 to 50 in good health and CMV-seropositive. The sequence is built from TRBV7-9 and TRBJ1-1, and TRBD1 may be the D gene, going by 5 matching bases. Here is the DNA: TGTGCCAGCAGCTTAGCTCAGGGTGGGGACACTGAAGCTTTCTTT. Protein translation: CASSLAQGGDTEAFF.